Detailed here is one T cell receptor (beta chain). In the authors' workflow: ImmunoSEQ only sent back junction sequences with no quality scores, so filtering was done differently. The method was immunoSEQ multiplex PCR; TCRdb's version includes in-frame clones alone and lacks a portion of them. The V and J calls and the clone size are those of that table, but D and trimming were determined from the DNA. Of some 2.1 million clones in the sample, roughly 95% were seen once. CDR1 and CDR2 (germline): LNHDA, SQIVND (reference sequence). The ends lost 1 base at V and 3 bases at J; junction bases unmatched: 6. The CDR3 runs 16 residues. The data are from a study of shared clonotypes between healthy human individuals. Only CD45RO-negative cells positively selected for CCR7 counted as naive CD8 cells, so terminally differentiated effector memory CD45RA+ cells were excluded.

Input material: naive CD8+ T cells from PBMCs. The chain couples TRBV19 to TRBJ2-7; the match to TRBD2 covers 10 bases. This TCR derives from a man aged 18 to 29 in good health. Some clones in this sample may be carry-over from other donors' samples. The CDR3 DNA reads as TGTGCCAGTAGTATAGCGGCTAGCGGGAGCGGCTACGAGCAGTACTTC. Translation gives CASSIAASGSGYEQYF.